These T cell receptor beta chains were read from a single sample in a study of control samples from healthy donors and cancer patients. The table came from immunoSEQ multiplex PCR; TCRdb's copy has only in-frame clones and leaves some out. The sample comprises about 130,000 clones, over 75% of which are singletons, and 2% to 2.5% rests with the top ten. The source material was blood. The receptors were gathered from a young man in good health. CDR3s include the opening cysteine and the closing phenylalanine or tryptophan. A D gene is named only where the DNA matches it firmly.

J	D	V	DNA	CDR3
TRBJ2-2	.	TRBV6-5	TGTGCCAGCAGGGGGGACCTCCAGACCGGGGAGCTGTTTTTT	CASRGDLQTGELFF
TRBJ1-5	.	TRBV11-3	TGTGCCAGCAGCTCGGGCCCCAGTTTCCCCCAGCATTTT	CASSSGPSFPQHF
TRBJ1-5	.	TRBV7-9	TGTGCCAGCAGCAATAATTTGGGGAATCAGCCCCAGCATTTT	CASSNNLGNQPQHF
TRBJ2-7	TRBD2	TRBV4-1	TGCGCCAGCAGCCAAACTAGCGGAGCCTCCTACGAGCAGTACTTC	CASSQTSGASYEQYF
TRBJ1-4	.	TRBV28	TGTGCCAGCAGTTTGGGGGGTCGGGGAGGAAATGAAAAACTGTTTTTT	CASSLGGRGGNEKLFF
TRBJ2-1	TRBD2	TRBV7-2	TGTGCCAGCAGCTTAGGGACTAGCCCCTACAATGAGCAGTTCTTC	CASSLGTSPYNEQFF
TRBJ2-2	.	TRBV7-2	TGTGCCAGCGTTAGCGGAGAGACCGGGGAGCTGTTTTTT	CASVSGETGELFF
TRBJ1-6	TRBD1	TRBV24-1	TGTGCCACCAGGATTGACAGGGTCTATAATTCACCCCTCCACTTT	CATRIDRVYNSPLHF
TRBJ1-4	TRBD1	TRBV19	TGTGCCAGTAGTATCCGGGACAGCCTCGGGAAACTGTTTTTT	CASSIRDSLGKLFF
TRBJ2-3	.	TRBV28	TGTGCCAGCAGTTTATATAGTACAGATACGCAGTATTTT	CASSLYSTDTQYF
TRBJ2-2	TRBD1	TRBV25-1	TGTGCCAGCAGGGCGACAGGGGAGTACGCCGGGGAGCTGTTTTTT	CASRATGEYAGELFF
TRBJ2-1	TRBD2	TRBV11-2	TGTGCCAGCAGCTTAGATCGGGCTAGCGGGAGGTTTGAGCAGTTCTTC	CASSLDRASGRFEQFF
TRBJ1-2	.	TRBV28	TGTGCCAGCAGGTCCGGGGGGGGCTATGGCTACACCTTC	CASRSGGGYGYTF
TRBJ2-3	TRBD1	TRBV6-2/TRBV6-3	TGTGCCAGCAGTTCCGGGACAGACACAGATACGCAGTATTTT	CASSSGTDTDTQYF